A single sample gave rise to the 6 T cell receptor beta chains below, sequenced in a study of T cell responses to AZD1222 COVID-19 vaccine. Libraries were prepared by immunoSEQ multiplex PCR; TCRdb keeps only in-frame clonotypes and omits some of them. The profile covers more than 110,000 clones, with roughly 90% appearing a single time and about 3.2% taken by the ten largest. The sequencing here drew on peripheral blood, taken on day 0 of AZD1222 vaccination. The receptors were sampled from an adult in good health.

The J gene is TRBJ2-7, the V gene TRBV6-5, with 9 bases identical to TRBD1. V was clipped by 7 bases and J by 9 bases; unmatched bases: 7. The CDR3 spans 12 residues. The germline V gene has CDR1 MNHEY and CDR2 SVGAGI. The CDR3 sequence: CASNLGQGPQYF. The CDR3 DNA is TGTGCCAGCAACCTGGGACAGGGTCCGCAGTACTTC.

The DNA for the CDR3 is TGCGCCAACGACGTGGGAGATACGCAGTATTTT. Amino acids: CANDVGDTQYF. This chain joins TRBV10-1 and TRBJ2-3, with D unresolved. Per the germline V gene, CDR1 is WNHNN and CDR2 is SYGVQD (reference sequence). The CDR3 spans 11 residues. Trimming took off 10 bases at V and 5 bases at J, with 10 bases between the two ends.

The chain uses TRBV18 and TRBJ2-7; 10 bases are a match to TRBD2. The trim removed 1 base at V and 4 bases at J, leaving 4 bases unmatched. The CDR3 consists of 15 residues. The V gene's germline CDR1 is KGHSH and CDR2 LQKENI. The CDR3 DNA reads as TGTGCCAGCTCACCACGCGCTAGCGGGAGTTACGAGCAGTACTTC. As protein: CASSPRASGSYEQYF.

The gene calls are TRBV19 and TRBJ1-5, with D unresolved. CDR1 is LNHDA, CDR2 SQIVND, per germline (reference sequence). Deletions cut 5 bases from V and 4 bases from J, with 6 bases between. This CDR3 spans 12 amino acids. CDR3 region: CASSVLNQPQHF. For the CDR3, the DNA is TGTGCCAGTAGTGTCCTAAATCAGCCCCAGCATTTT.

The rearrangement uses TRBV14 and TRBJ2-2; maybe TRBD1 (5 bases). Germline V CDR1 and CDR2: SGHDN, FVKESK. Trimming took 3 bases from V and 6 from J, leaving 20 bases between them. This CDR3 spans 17 amino acids. The CDR3 bases are TGTGCCAGCAGCCAGGTGGGCTGGATGGGGCGCGCCGGGGAGCTGTTTTTT. It encodes CASSQVGWMGRAGELFF.

The rearrangement uses TRBV9 and TRBJ1-5; D ambiguous. The germline V gene encodes CDR1 SGDLS and CDR2 YYNGEE. This CDR3 has 15 residues. Trimming took off 0 bases at V and 11 bases at J, with 18 bases between the two ends. The CDR3 sequence: CASSVGGELDQSQHF. CDR3 coding DNA: TGTGCCAGCAGCGTAGGAGGTGAACTCGACCAGTCCCAGCATTTT.